This T cell receptor beta chain was documented in a study of low-dose radiotherapy and immunotherapy resistance in tumors (dated by TCRdb to the early 2020s). In terms of the full investigation: In Cohort 1, each fraction delivered 0.5 Gy every 2 weeks, and the prescribed total PTV dose was 6.5 Gy. Starting on cycle 1 day 1, patients took 300 mg of aspirin by mouth once daily for four cycles. Nivolumab and ipilimumab were both given intravenously, with nivolumab at a 240 mg flat dose every two weeks and ipilimumab at 1 mg/kg every six weeks. Cohort 2 received 1 Gy per fraction every two weeks, with a total of 13 Gy over 26 weeks. Randomization of trial participants into treatment groups was not performed. Eight patients were included in the translational analysis, namely three from the first dose cohort plus the first five from the second dose cohort. Cyclophosphamide 200 mg/m2 was administered intravenously every two weeks, one day before each radiation and immunotherapy administration.

Sequencing was carried out with an Illumina HiSeq 2500. Superscript III and a set of TRAV- and TRBV-specific primers were used to synthesize first-strand cDNA, so that both TCRalpha and TCRbeta chains were covered. TCRs were amplified with Phusion for roughly 20 PCR cycles using a constant-region primer together with the adapter attached to the V primers. The MessageAmp II aRNA Amplification Kit was used to amplify the isolated mRNA, with in vitro transcription run for less than 20 hours at 37 degrees C. The Dynabeads mRNA DIRECT Purification Kit was used to isolate the mRNA for TCR sequencing. Indexed Illumina adapters were added in a second Phusion PCR of about 26 cycles, and the PCR products were purified with AMPure XP beads. The study's processing was this. Custom Perl scripts pooled TCR sequences encoding the same protein, removed out-of-frame sequences and computed each clonotype's abundance. TCR sequences supported by only a single read were excluded from analysis. The metrics used to describe the repertoires included Shannon entropy, Gini index, clonality, richness, and the frequency of TCRs shared between repertoires. Clones were called with MiXCR by TCRdb after fastp trimmed the public reads at Q25, and only in-frame beta chains were retained. When rows share a CDR3 protein, they turn into one entry using the most common DNA and genes. The V and J calls, along with clone size, are taken from TCRdb and not from the paper's own processing. The sample contains 40,000 or so distinct CDR3 sequences, roughly 31% of them found a single time. Jointly, the top ten make up less than 4% of the sample.

This clonotype was detected many times. This clone's antigen is unknown. Base qualities are missing; no much larger clone stands one base away. Reading from cysteine to phenylalanine, the CDR3 counts 14 amino acids. The entry retains the CDR3 DNA only, 42 bases that are in frame from base 1. CDR1 and CDR2 are read off the germline V gene as ENHRY and SYGVKD. The germline V and J ends show losses of 6 bases and 3 bases respectively, and no gene match explains 5 bases of the junction. The time point label, read with the paper, signifies: before trial treatment. Donors were enrolled in RACIN, a single-arm phase I dose-escalation trial in which nivolumab, ipilimumab, aspirin, low-dose cyclophosphamide and low-dose radiotherapy were combined. To be eligible, a patient needed to have an advanced solid tumor that was TIL-negative.

This receptor chain uses TRBV10-3 and TRBJ1-2, with 9 central nucleotides matching TRBD1. The receptor was isolated from a male donor with gallbladder cancer. The specimen was PBMCs, collected before treatment. The nucleotides are TGTGCCATCAGGGCTGGACAGGGGCACTATGGCTACACCTTC. Translated, it reads CAIRAGQGHYGYTF.